This entry lists 19 T cell receptor beta chains sequenced from one sample in a study of blood T cell repertoires in COVID-19. Generated by immunoSEQ multiplex PCR, the TCRdb table keeps only in-frame clones and is missing some. The sample includes 80,000 to 100,000 clones, 82% of them seen just once. The sequenced material came from peripheral blood. These receptors all come from a man between 65 and 79 years old with active or convalescent COVID-19.

A few counts support this clone. This rearrangement joins TRBV6-5 to TRBJ2-3; weak D call: TRBD1 (7 bases). This CDR3 has 15 residues. CDR1 and CDR2 from the germline V gene are MNHEY and SVGAGI. Trimming took 2 bases from V and 6 from J, leaving 15 bases between them. CDR3: CASSYATGTLDTQYF. The CDR3 DNA is TGTGCCAGCAGTTACGCGACAGGGACTTTGGATACGCAGTATTTT.

The V gene is TRBV5-1, the J gene TRBJ2-7; no reliable D call. The germline gives CDR1 SGHRS, CDR2 YFSETQ. The CDR3 consists of 14 residues. V was pared by 1 base and J by 3 bases, with 11 bases between. The CDR3 coding sequence is TGCGCCAGCAGCTTGTCTGTAGATCTCTACGAGCAGTACTTC. It codes for CASSLSVDLYEQYF.

The chain's CDR3 is CASSNRNYGYTF. The CDR3 DNA follows: TGTGCCAGCAGTAACAGGAACTATGGCTACACCTTC. The V gene is TRBV12-3 or TRBV12-4, the J gene TRBJ1-2; D is possibly TRBD1 (5 bases). V was cut by 5 bases and J by 2 bases, with 6 bases left in between. The CDR3 totals 12 residues.

The chain carries TRBV6-1 and TRBJ2-3; 9 nucleotides align to TRBD2. J lost 1 base, V lost 4 bases, and 9 bases had no gene match. This CDR3 spans 17 amino acids. CDR1 is MNHNS and CDR2 is SASEGT in the germline V gene. In nucleotides, the CDR3 is TGTGCCAGCAGTGGAGGCGGGGGGGCCTACGGCACAGATACGCAGTATTTT. This gives the protein CASSGGGGAYGTDTQYF.

This chain links TRBV6-1 with TRBJ2-1, with D perhaps matching TRBD1 (6 bases). From germline, CDR1 is MNHNS and CDR2 SASEGT. The CDR3 has 18 amino acids. V lost 4 bases and J lost 2, with 21 bases in between. The CDR3 nucleotides are TGTGCCAGCAGTGCCCAGGGGCAGGGGATGGGAGCCTACAATGAGCAGTTCTTC. Translating gives CASSAQGQGMGAYNEQFF.

The rearrangement links TRBV11-2 to TRBJ1-5; the D gene is possibly TRBD1 (6 bases). Trimming took 2 bases from V and 5 from J, leaving 13 bases between them. Germline CDR1 reads SGHAT; CDR2 reads FQNNGV. This CDR3 spans 15 amino acids. The CDR3 nucleotides are TGTGCCAGCAGCTTACTCGGGGCAGGGGATCAGCCCCAGCATTTT. It yields the protein CASSLLGAGDQPQHF.

This chain joins TRBV7-9 and TRBJ1-6; 10 bases agree with TRBD1. The J segment lost 10 bases and the V segment lost 5 bases, leaving 11 bases of the junction unmatched. Germline CDR1 reads SEHNR; CDR2 reads FQNEAQ (reference sequence). The CDR3 extends over 16 amino acids. The DNA for the CDR3 is TGTGCCAGCAGCCCCCTAGTGGGGACAGGGGACTCACCCCTCCACTTT. This codes for CASSPLVGTGDSPLHF.

This chain links TRBV19 with TRBJ2-2; 9 bases map to TRBD1. With V trimmed by 2 bases and J by 4 bases, 8 bases remained unmatched. From germline, CDR1 is LNHDA and CDR2 SQIVND (reference sequence). The CDR3 consists of 17 residues. CDR3: CASSIWTGDTRTGELFF. In DNA, the CDR3 is TGTGCCAGTAGTATATGGACAGGGGACACCCGCACCGGGGAGCTGTTTTTT.

This clone was recorded only once. This sequence joins TRBV15 and TRBJ1-5; D may be TRBD1 (6 bases). Looked up from germline, CDR1 is LNHNV and CDR2 is YYDKDF (reference sequence). The CDR3 loop spans 18 amino acids. Trimming left V 1 base short and J 6 bases short, with 22 bases between. CDR3: CATSRAGRGTGRGQPQHF. CDR3 DNA: TGTGCCACCAGCAGAGCGGGAAGGGGGACGGGGCGCGGTCAGCCCCAGCATTTT. Looking up the rest from reference TRBV15 and TRBJ1-5 gives the full variable domain: DAMVIQNPRYQVTQFGKPVTLSCSQTLNHNVMYWYQQKSSQAPKLLFHYYDKDFNNEADTPDNFQSRRPNTSFCFLDIRSPGLGDTAMYLCATSRAGRGTGRGQPQHFGDGTRLSIL.

This clone was counted once. The chain recombines TRBV20-1 with TRBJ2-3; 8 bases are a match to TRBD2. Germline assignment: CDR1 DFQATT and CDR2 SNEGSKA (reference sequence). Trimming at V came to 3 bases and at J to 2 bases, leaving 4 bases not matched to a gene. This CDR3 spans 14 amino acids. CDR3: CSASSGAHTDTQYF. CDR3 DNA sequence: TGCAGTGCTAGTAGCGGGGCCCACACAGATACGCAGTATTTT.

This rearrangement joins TRBV3-1 (or the pseudogene TRBV3-2) to TRBJ1-3; weak D call: TRBD1 (5 bases). The CDR3 runs to 14 residues. Germline V gives CDR1 LGHDT, CDR2 YNNKEL (reference sequence). Trimming cost V 4 bases and J 5 bases, with 12 bases left between them. The CDR3: CASSLQDSRNTIYF. The CDR3 bases are TGTGCCAGCAGCCTTCAAGACAGTCGAAACACCATATATTTT.

CDR3 region: CASSSWTGGDEKLFF. The CDR3 region has the DNA TGTGCCAGCAGCTCATGGACAGGGGGGGATGAAAAACTGTTTTTT. The chain recombines TRBV7-9 with TRBJ1-4, with 10 bases aligning to TRBD1. Germline CDR1 and CDR2: SEHNR and FQNEAQ (reference sequence). The CDR3 length is 15 residues. V shed 4 bases and J 6 bases; nucleotides not matched to a gene: 5.

A single count supports this clone. This chain connects TRBV7-9 to TRBJ2-1; perhaps TRBD1 as D (5 bases). Germline values: CDR1 SEHNR, CDR2 FQNEAQ (reference sequence). The CDR3 spans 11 residues. Trimming shortened V by 11 bases and J by 4 bases, and 9 bases separated the two germline ends. The CDR3 coding sequence is TGTGCCTCACAGGAGTACAATGAGCAGTTCTTC. It is translated as CASQEYNEQFF.

The genes are TRBV4-2 and TRBJ2-5, with 10 bases identical to TRBD2. The V gene's germline CDR1 is LGHNA and CDR2 YNFKEQ. V dropped 0 bases and J dropped 5; count of bases not matched to a gene: 9. The CDR3 has 17 amino acids. The CDR3 DNA follows: TGTGCCAGCAGCCAAGACCCCCCAGCGGGGGGGCCTGAGACCCAGTACTTC. It translates to CASSQDPPAGGPETQYF.

The table lists this clone with a few counts. The chain links TRBV11-2 to TRBJ2-2, with 7 positions matching TRBD1. V lost 7 bases to trimming and J lost 5 bases; unmatched junction nucleotides: 7. CDR3 length equals 14 residues. The germline V gene has CDR1 SGHAT and CDR2 FQNNGV. CDR3 DNA: TGTGCCAGCAAGCCACAGGGGTGGACCGGGGAGCTGTTTTTT. Residues: CASKPQGWTGELFF.

The CDR3 here is CASSLPGTAYSGANVLTF. CDR3 coding DNA: TGTGCCAGCAGCTTACCCGGGACAGCATACTCTGGGGCCAACGTCCTGACTTTC. The chain carries TRBV5-6 and TRBJ2-6; TRBD1 matches at 7 bases. The junction had 8 bases not matched to a gene; V was cut back by 2 bases and J by 0 bases. This CDR3 has 18 residues. Germline CDR1 is SGHDT and CDR2 is YYEEEE.

This clone was counted between two and nine times. In DNA form, the CDR3 reads TGTGCCATCAGTGACAGGTCAGGATCCTCCTACGAGCAGTACTTC. The encoded protein is CAISDRSGSSYEQYF. This sequence joins TRBV10-3 and TRBJ2-7; D remains ambiguous. The ends were cut back, 3 bases at V and 0 bases at J, with 12 bases in the middle. Germline-derived CDR1 and CDR2 are ENHRY and SYGVKD. The CDR3 extends over 15 amino acids.

This clone showed up many times. J is TRBJ2-3 and V is TRBV5-4; D is perhaps TRBD2 (6 bases). CDR3 length: 15 amino acids. V was pared by 5 bases and J by 0 bases, with 13 bases between. Looked up from germline, CDR1 is SGHNT and CDR2 is YYREEE (reference sequence). As DNA, the CDR3 is TGTGCCAGCAGTGGGGGGTCATCTAGCACAGATACGCAGTATTTT. This translates into CASSGGSSSTDTQYF.

The chain is built from TRBV4-1 and TRBJ2-2; 8 bases are shared with TRBD2. The CDR3 spans 19 residues. The V and J ends lost 0 bases and 5 bases, in that order; junction bases with no gene match: 14. The germline CDR1 and CDR2 sequences are MGHRA and YSYEKL. As DNA, the CDR3 is TGCGCCAGCAGCCAAGATGCCACTAGCGGACCCTTCCAGACCGGGGAGCTGTTTTTT. It encodes CASSQDATSGPFQTGELFF.